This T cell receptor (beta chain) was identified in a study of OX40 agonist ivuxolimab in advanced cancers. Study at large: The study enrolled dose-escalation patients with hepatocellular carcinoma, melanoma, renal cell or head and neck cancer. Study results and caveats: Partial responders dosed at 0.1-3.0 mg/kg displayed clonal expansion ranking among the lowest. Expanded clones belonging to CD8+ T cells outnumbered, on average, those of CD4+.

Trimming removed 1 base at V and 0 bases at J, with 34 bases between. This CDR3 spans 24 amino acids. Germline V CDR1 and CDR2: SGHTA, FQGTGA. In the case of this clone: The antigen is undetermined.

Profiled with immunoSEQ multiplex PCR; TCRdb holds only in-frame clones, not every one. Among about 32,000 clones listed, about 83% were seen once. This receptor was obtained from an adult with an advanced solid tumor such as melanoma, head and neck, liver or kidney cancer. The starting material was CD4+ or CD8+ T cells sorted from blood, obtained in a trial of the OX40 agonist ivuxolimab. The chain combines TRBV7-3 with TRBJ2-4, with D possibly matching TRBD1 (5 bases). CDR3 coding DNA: TGTGCCAGCAGCTTAATCGACCCTCTCCCTTCTCCAGACAGCCCAATCCTAGCCAAAAACATTCAGTACTTC. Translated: CASSLIDPLPSPDSPILAKNIQYF.